Presented here are 22 T cell receptor beta chains from one specimen sequenced in a study of human T cells and chemical hapten exposure. TCRdb called the RACE reads again in MiXCR, with one record for every CDR3 protein. Of fewer than 100,000 distinct CDR3 sequences listed, around 12% were seen once; the top ten hold 2% to 2.5%. Described time point: patch test 1, 2 weeks after DPC sensitization. As to treatment: therapeutic diphenylcyclopropenone sensitization with weekly scalp DPC. The specimen comprised whole blood, sampled in connection with sensitization to the hapten diphenylcyclopropenone (DPC). These receptors all come from a woman in her 40s with alopecia areata. Some clones in this sample may be carry-over from other donors' samples.

V gene TRBV28 combines with J gene TRBJ2-7; the match to TRBD1 covers 7 bases. Trimming removed 5 bases from V and 6 bases from J; junction bases left unmatched: 13. Germline V lookup: CDR1 MDHEN, CDR2 SYDVKM. The CDR3 has 15 amino acids. In DNA, the CDR3 is TGTGCCAGCAGTCTCCGACAGGGAGCAGTCGTCGAGCAGTACTTC. As protein: CASSLRQGAVVEQYF.

This clonotype was counted many times. CDR3 sequence reads: CASSRGPGRGRPQHF. Here the CDR3 DNA reads TGTGCCAGCAGTCGCGGGCCTGGACGGGGACGGCCCCAGCATTTT. The chain uses TRBV12-3 or TRBV12-4 and TRBJ1-5, with D maybe TRBD1 (5 bases). V lost 5 bases and J lost 9, with 20 bases in between. This CDR3 is 15 amino acids long.

The gene calls are TRBV27 and TRBJ2-5, with TRBD2 as a possible D gene (5 bases). The V and J ends lost 7 bases and 4 bases respectively, with 16 bases between them. This CDR3 region has 14 residues. CDR1 is MNHEY, CDR2 SMNVEV, per germline (reference sequence). The CDR3: CASKTSGRRETQYF. CDR3 nucleotide sequence: TGTGCCAGCAAAACCTCTGGGAGAAGAGAGACCCAGTACTTC.

This clonotype was seen more than once but under ten times. The chain links TRBV7-6 to TRBJ2-2, with TRBD1 as a possible D gene (5 bases). CDR1 and CDR2 (germline): SGHVS, FNYEAQ. Trimming shortened V by 4 bases and J by 5 bases, and 5 bases separated the two germline ends. This CDR3 region has 12 residues. The CDR3 coding sequence is TGTGCCAGCAGCTCAGGGACCGGGGAGCTGTTTTTT. Protein: CASSSGTGELFF.

This clonotype turned up a few times. V usage is TRBV18 and J usage is TRBJ2-7; D is possibly TRBD1 (5 bases). Per the germline V gene, CDR1 is KGHSH and CDR2 is LQKENI. This CDR3 is 14 amino acids long. Trimming took off 1 base at V and 3 bases at J, with 10 bases between the two ends. The DNA for the CDR3 is TGTGCCAGCTCACCACAAGGGGCCGGCTACGAGCAGTACTTC. It encodes CASSPQGAGYEQYF. The whole variable domain, remainder taken from reference TRBV18 and TRBJ2-7, is NAGVMQNPRHLVRRRGQEARLRCSPMKGHSHVYWYRQLPEEGLKFMVYLQKENIIDESGMPKERFSAEFPKEGPSILRIQQVVRGDSAAYFCASSPQGAGYEQYFGPGTRLTVT.

This clonotype has more than one count but fewer than ten. J is TRBJ1-2 and V is TRBV5-1; no clear D. The CDR3 has 14 amino acids. The V end lost 5 bases, the J end lost 4 bases, and 15 bases lay between the germline ends. Germline CDR1 and CDR2: SGHRS and YFSETQ. The CDR3: CASSSTRSSYGYTF. CDR3 DNA: TGCGCCAGCAGTTCTACACGAAGCAGCTATGGCTACACCTTC.

This clonotype came up once. One base away lies a much larger clone, so this may be a sequencing read error. The chain employs TRBV6-2 or TRBV6-3 and TRBJ2-3; TRBD2 matches at 12 bases. The CDR3 has 16 residues. Germline V gives CDR1 MNHEY, CDR2 SVGEGT. The CDR3 DNA follows: TGTGCCAGCACCGGACTAGCGGGACTTAGCATAGATACGCAGTATTTT. This encodes CASTGLAGLSIDTQYF.

This clonotype was counted many times. The gene calls are TRBV7-9 and TRBJ1-1; maybe TRBD1 (5 bases). This CDR3 has 15 amino acids. V was clipped by 2 bases and J by 4 bases, with 14 bases between them. Germline V gene lookup returns CDR1 SEHNR and CDR2 FQNEAQ (reference sequence). This CDR3 is CASSLFGGGGTEAFF. CDR3 DNA: TGTGCCAGCAGCTTATTTGGGGGAGGCGGCACTGAAGCTTTCTTT. Looking up the rest from reference TRBV7-9 and TRBJ1-1 gives the full variable domain: DTGVSQNPRHKITKRGQNVTFRCDPISEHNRLYWYRQTLGQGPEFLTYFQNEAQLEKSRLLSDRFSAERPKGSFSTLEIQRTEQGDSAMYLCASSLFGGGGTEAFFGQGTRLTVV.

This clonotype was counted at least ten times. This chain joins TRBV7-3 and TRBJ2-1; TRBD2 matches 7 bases. Looked up from germline, CDR1 is SGHTA and CDR2 is FQGTGA. This CDR3 has 14 residues. V gave up 3 bases and J gave up 10 bases; unmatched junction bases: 9. CDR3 bases: TGTGCCAGCAGCTTCAGGGTAGCGGGCAGGGAGCAGTTCTTC. Amino acids: CASSFRVAGREQFF.

This clonotype was seen repeatedly, ten times or more. The CDR3 coding sequence is TGTGCCAGCAGCGTAATGGGCGATTACAATGAGCAGTTCTTC. Amino acids: CASSVMGDYNEQFF. V and J are TRBV9 and TRBJ2-1; D ambiguous. The CDR3 sequence is 14 residues long. Between the trimmed V and J ends, which lost 1 base and 4 bases, there was a span of 9 bases. In germline, CDR1 is SGDLS, CDR2 YYNGEE.

This rearrangement joins TRBV19 to TRBJ1-4, with 7 bases lining up with TRBD1. Per the germline V gene, CDR1 is LNHDA and CDR2 is SQIVND (reference sequence). This CDR3 spans 13 amino acids. With 4 bases clipped from V and 7 bases from J, the junction kept 3 bases outside the gene matches. In nucleotides, the CDR3 is TGTGCCAGTAGTACTAACAGGGGTGAAAAACTGTTTTTT. This translates into CASSTNRGEKLFF.

This clonotype was recorded a few times. The rearrangement uses TRBV30 and TRBJ2-7, with 10 bases that match TRBD1. CDR1 is GTSNPN, CDR2 SVGIG, per germline (reference sequence). The CDR3 spans 12 residues. V gave up 5 bases and J gave up 3 bases; unmatched junction bases: 1. The CDR3 DNA reads TGTGCCTGGCGGGACAGGGGCTACGAGCAGTACTTC. Amino acid sequence: CAWRDRGYEQYF.

This clonotype appeared many times. This chain links TRBV6-2 or TRBV6-3 with TRBJ2-5, with 9 bases identical to TRBD2. Per germline, CDR1 MNHEY and CDR2 SVGEGT. The CDR3 has 14 residues. The ends lost 6 bases at V and 5 bases at J; junction bases unmatched: 7. The DNA of the CDR3 is TGTGCCAGCAGAAGCGGGGGGCGAGGTGAGACCCAGTACTTC. It codes for CASRSGGRGETQYF.

In its sample, this clonotype was seen many times. The CDR3 spells CASSIRQISRELFF. In DNA form, the CDR3 reads TGTGCCAGTAGTATTAGGCAGATTAGCCGGGAGCTGTTTTTT. V usage is TRBV19 and J usage is TRBJ2-2, with D unclear. CDR3 length: 14 residues. Trimming stripped 3 bases from V and 9 bases from J, with 14 bases between. Looked up from germline, CDR1 is LNHDA and CDR2 is SQIVND (reference sequence). Supplemented by reference TRBV19 and TRBJ2-2, the full variable domain reads DGGITQSPKYLFRKEGQNVTLSCEQNLNHDAMYWYRQDPGQGLRLIYYSQIVNDFQKGDIAEGYSVSREKKESFPLTVTSAQKNPTAFYLCASSIRQISRELFFGEGSRLTVL.

This clonotype showed up just a few times. J is TRBJ2-3 and V is TRBV30, with D tentatively TRBD1 or TRBD2 (6 bases each). The V end lost 2 bases, the J end lost 2 bases, and 17 bases lay between the germline ends. The germline gives CDR1 GTSNPN, CDR2 SVGIG (reference sequence). The CDR3 contains 16 residues. CDR3 region: CAWSRGEAGSTDTQYF. The CDR3 DNA reads as TGTGCCTGGAGTAGGGGGGAAGCAGGATCCACAGATACGCAGTATTTT.

This clonotype was seen ten or more times. The gene calls are TRBV7-6 and TRBJ2-1; 10 bases fit TRBD2. This CDR3 contains 16 residues. Germline V gives CDR1 SGHVS, CDR2 FNYEAQ. Trimming at V came to 5 bases and at J to 4 bases, leaving 8 bases not matched to a gene. CDR3 in amino acids: CASSNSAGGPYNEQFF. The CDR3, as DNA: TGTGCCAGCAGCAATTCAGCGGGAGGGCCGTACAATGAGCAGTTCTTC.

The V gene is TRBV10-3, the J gene TRBJ2-3, with D perhaps matching TRBD1 (7 bases). Germline assignment: CDR1 ENHRY and CDR2 SYGVKD. V dropped 4 bases and J dropped 5 bases, with 19 bases sitting between them. The CDR3 has 16 amino acids. This chain's CDR3 is CAISGQGGTLGDTQYF. In DNA form, the CDR3 reads TGTGCCATCAGTGGACAGGGAGGAACTTTAGGAGATACGCAGTATTTT.

In this sample, this clonotype turned up a few times. The chain recombines TRBV2 with TRBJ1-5, with D tentatively TRBD1 (5 bases). V lost 2 bases, J lost 2 bases, and 10 bases lay in between. CDR1 is SNHLY and CDR2 is FYNNEI in the germline V gene. This CDR3 is 15 amino acids long. In DNA, the CDR3 is TGTGCCAGCAGTGAACTGGTGACAGGCAATCAGCCCCAGCATTTT. It is translated as CASSELVTGNQPQHF.

The rearrangement joins TRBV29-1 to TRBJ2-3; 8 nucleotides agree with TRBD2. The CDR3 sequence is 12 residues long. Germline trimming cut 6 bases from V and 6 bases from J; bases unmatched to any gene: 5. Germline loops: CDR1 SQVTM, CDR2 ANQGSEA. The CDR3 DNA reads as TGCAGCGTCCTCCTAGCGGGTGATACGCAGTATTTT. Amino acids: CSVLLAGDTQYF.

This clonotype has only a few counts. The V and J genes are TRBV20-1 and TRBJ2-1; D assignment may be TRBD1 or TRBD2 (5 bases each). Germline V gene data show CDR1 as DFQATT and CDR2 as SNEGSKA (reference sequence). CDR3 length equals 18 residues. Trimming removed 1 base at V and 0 bases at J, with 19 bases between. CDR3 residues: CSARVGVKGKSSYNEQFF. CDR3 bases: TGCAGTGCTAGAGTGGGGGTCAAGGGGAAGAGCTCCTACAATGAGCAGTTCTTC.

Ten or more counts support this clonotype. The J gene is TRBJ2-2, the V gene TRBV6-2 or TRBV6-3; unclear D gene. In germline, CDR1 is MNHEY, CDR2 SVGEGT. The CDR3 contains 14 residues. Deletions cut 0 bases from V and 3 bases from J, with 5 bases between. CDR3 amino acids: CASSYSADTGELFF. CDR3 nucleotides: TGTGCCAGCAGTTACTCTGCGGACACCGGGGAGCTGTTTTTT.

The chain couples TRBV28 to TRBJ2-7; a weak D match, TRBD1 (6 bases). With 10 bases removed from V and 0 bases from J, the gap between germline ends came to 13 bases. Germline V CDR1 and CDR2: MDHEN, SYDVKM. The CDR3 covers 13 residues. In DNA, the CDR3 is TGTGCCACCCGCCCGGGACACTCCTACGAGCAGTACTTC. Protein product: CATRPGHSYEQYF.